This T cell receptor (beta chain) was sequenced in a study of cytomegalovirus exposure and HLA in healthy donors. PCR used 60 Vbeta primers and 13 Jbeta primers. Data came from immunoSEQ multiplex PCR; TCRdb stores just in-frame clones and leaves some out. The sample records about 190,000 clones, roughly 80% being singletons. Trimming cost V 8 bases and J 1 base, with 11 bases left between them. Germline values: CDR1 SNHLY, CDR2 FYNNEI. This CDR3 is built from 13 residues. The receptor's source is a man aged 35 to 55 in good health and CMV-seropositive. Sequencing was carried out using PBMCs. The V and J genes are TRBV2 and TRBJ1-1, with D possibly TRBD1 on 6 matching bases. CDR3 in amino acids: CASRWTANTEAFF. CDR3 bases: TGTGCCAGCCGGTGGACAGCGAACACTGAAGCTTTCTTT.